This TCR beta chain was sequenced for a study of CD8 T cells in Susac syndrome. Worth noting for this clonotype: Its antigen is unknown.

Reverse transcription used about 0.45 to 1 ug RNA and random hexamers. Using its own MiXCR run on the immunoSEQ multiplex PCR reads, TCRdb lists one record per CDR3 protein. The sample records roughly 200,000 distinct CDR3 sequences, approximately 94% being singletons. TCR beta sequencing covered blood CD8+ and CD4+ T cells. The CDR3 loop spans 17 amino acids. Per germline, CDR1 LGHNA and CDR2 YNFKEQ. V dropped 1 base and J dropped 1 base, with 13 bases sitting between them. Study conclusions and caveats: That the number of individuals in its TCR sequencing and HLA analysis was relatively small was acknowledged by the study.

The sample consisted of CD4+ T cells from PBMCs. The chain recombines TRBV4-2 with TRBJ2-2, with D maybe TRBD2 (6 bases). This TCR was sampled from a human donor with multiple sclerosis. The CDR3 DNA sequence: TGTGCCAGCAGCCAAGCCCGGGACTCCCTGAACACCGGGGAGCTGTTTTTT. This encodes CASSQARDSLNTGELFF.